The clone carrying this T cell receptor (beta chain) was observed at least ten times. The antigen is undetermined. The data are from a study of glioma-infiltrating T cells. General study results and limits: Gliomas, especially low-grade, showed above-expected tissue-blood divergence; non-neoplastic patients showed below.

Amplification of TCR alpha and beta CDR3 regions from RNA used iRepertoire nested multiplex PCR. TCRdb processed the multiplex PCR reads anew with MiXCR; each CDR3 protein has one entry. The sample contains approximately 93,000 distinct CDR3 sequences, 35% to 50% of which appear only once. Material for sequencing was glioma tissue, nonneoplastic brain tissue, or PBMCs (not recorded which). This receptor was obtained from a human donor with low-grade glioma or glioblastoma, undergoing nonglioma brain surgery, or in good health (not recorded which).

The CDR3 here is CASSFIRGDEQFF. For the CDR3, the DNA is TGTGCCAGCAGCTTCATCCGGGGCGACGAGCAGTTCTTC. The chain couples TRBV7-9 to TRBJ2-1; possibly TRBD1 or TRBD2 for D (5 bases each). The CDR3 extends over 13 amino acids. CDR1 is SEHNR and CDR2 is FQNEAQ in the germline V gene (reference sequence). Between the trimmed V and J ends, which lost 3 bases and 10 bases, there was a span of 13 bases.